Each of the 19 T cell receptor beta chains below was sequenced from the same sample in a study of blood T cell repertoires in COVID-19. Using immunoSEQ multiplex PCR, the repertoire was profiled, and TCRdb retains in-frame clones only, with some absent. The sample lists 200,000 to 250,000 clones, around 87% occurring once. Sequences were obtained from PBMCs or T cells enriched from blood (not recorded which). Source of these receptors: a woman between 45 and 60 years old who had recovered from COVID-19.

The gene calls are TRBV12-5 and TRBJ1-5; D is possibly TRBD1 (6 bases). V was clipped by 3 bases and J by 3 bases, with 15 bases between them. This CDR3 has 16 residues. Germline V gene sequence: CDR1 LGHNT, CDR2 FRNRAP. The CDR3 DNA reads TGTGCTAGTGGTTTCACCCTACAGGGAAACAATCAGCCCCAGCATTTT. Translated, it gives CASGFTLQGNNQPQHF.

V gene TRBV5-6 combines with J gene TRBJ2-7; the D gene is possibly TRBD2 (5 bases). V was clipped by 1 base and J by 2 bases, with 13 bases between them. There are 15 residues in the CDR3. The germline V gene encodes CDR1 SGHDT and CDR2 YYEEEE. Here the CDR3 reads CASSLIRDATYEQYF. In DNA form, the CDR3 reads TGTGCCAGCAGCTTGATCCGGGATGCGACCTACGAGCAGTACTTC.

The chain links TRBV25-1 to TRBJ1-6; tentatively, D is TRBD1 (6 bases). The ends were cut back, 7 bases at V and 10 bases at J, with 17 bases in the middle. The CDR3 has 14 amino acids. Germline CDR1 MGHDK, CDR2 SYGVNS. This CDR3 reads CASNPGGLWSPLHF. The CDR3 DNA reads TGTGCCAGCAACCCCGGGGGGCTCTGGTCACCCCTCCACTTT.

This clone was detected once. This chain joins TRBV4-3 and TRBJ2-1; D unresolved. CDR1 is LGHNA, CDR2 YSLEER, per germline. Trimming removed 0 bases at V and 4 bases at J, with 7 bases between. There are 14 residues in the CDR3. DNA of the CDR3: TGCGCCAGCAGCCAAGATCTCCTTTACAATGAGCAGTTCTTC. Protein sequence: CASSQDLLYNEQFF.

J is TRBJ2-7 and V is TRBV30; TRBD2 matches at 13 bases. The junction had 15 bases not matched to a gene; V was cut back by 0 bases and J by 7 bases. The CDR3 is made up of 18 amino acids. CDR1 GTSNPN and CDR2 SVGIG come from the germline V gene (reference sequence). As DNA, the CDR3 is TGTGCCTGGAGTGTTTTCCACACGGGACTAGCGGGATCTAGGGAGCAGTACTTC. Encoded protein: CAWSVFHTGLAGSREQYF.

The chain joins TRBV28 to TRBJ2-5; D is perhaps TRBD1 (5 bases). Germline assignment: CDR1 MDHEN and CDR2 SYDVKM. There are 15 residues in the CDR3. The ends were cut back, 3 bases at V and 5 bases at J, with 16 bases in the middle. CDR3 region: CASSFGQGTWETQYF. CDR3 nucleotide sequence: TGTGCCAGCAGTTTTGGGCAGGGAACTTGGGAGACCCAGTACTTC. The full variable domain, with the rest looked up from reference TRBV28 and TRBJ2-5, is DVKVTQSSRYLVKRTGEKVFLECVQDMDHENMFWYRQDPGLGLRLIYFSYDVKMKEKGDIPEGYSVSREKKERFSLILESASTNQTSMYLCASSFGQGTWETQYFGPGTRLLVL.

The chain links TRBV27 to TRBJ1-2; maybe TRBD1 (6 bases). The CDR3 runs 13 residues. Trimming stripped 0 bases from V and 6 bases from J, with 8 bases between. Germline loops: CDR1 MNHEY, CDR2 SMNVEV (reference sequence). Here the CDR3 reads CASSLSGQHGYTF. The CDR3 DNA is TGTGCCAGCAGTTTATCCGGACAGCATGGCTACACCTTC.

This clone has only one observation. The chain has TRBV5-1 and TRBJ1-1, with D hard to call. The germline CDR1 and CDR2 sequences are SGHRS and YFSETQ. This CDR3 comprises 15 residues. V was clipped by 0 bases and J by 1 base, with 10 bases between them. The CDR3 DNA follows: TGCGCCAGCAGCTTGGAGGCAGGAACGAACACTGAAGCTTTCTTT. Translating it yields CASSLEAGTNTEAFF.

The gene calls are TRBV3-1 (or the pseudogene TRBV3-2) and TRBJ2-5; D remains unclear. V lost 2 bases and J lost 2, with 6 bases in between. CDR1 is LGHDT, CDR2 YNNKEL, per germline (reference sequence). The CDR3 has 13 amino acids. CDR3 sequence (DNA): TGTGCCAGCAGCCAACAACTACAAGAGACCCAGTACTTC. Translation gives CASSQQLQETQYF.

This clone was recorded many times. Other DNA sequences within the sample encode an identical CDR3. This chain joins TRBV19 and TRBJ1-5, with D maybe TRBD1 (5 bases). Germline CDR1 and CDR2: LNHDA and SQIVND (reference sequence). V lost 3 bases and J 7 bases, leaving 10 bases between the germline ends. The CDR3 is 13 residues long. The CDR3 here is CASSIGRGQPQHF. For the CDR3, the DNA is TGTGCCAGTAGTATCGGGAGGGGCCAGCCCCAGCATTTT.

The chain joins TRBV18 to TRBJ1-4; TRBD1 matches 7 bases. Trimming removed 3 bases from V and 4 bases from J; junction bases left unmatched: 11. This CDR3 comprises 17 residues. The V gene's germline CDR1 is KGHSH and CDR2 LQKENI. CDR3 in DNA: TGTGCCAGCTCACCTACGGACAGGAGATACTTTAATGAAAAACTGTTTTTT. Translated, it gives CASSPTDRRYFNEKLFF.

The chain carries TRBV4-2 and TRBJ1-2, with no clear D. V was shortened by 0 bases and J by 2 bases, with 10 bases between the two germline ends. CDR1 and CDR2 from the germline V gene are LGHNA and YNFKEQ. This CDR3 contains 15 residues. The CDR3 sequence: CASSQDPTENYGYTF. In DNA, the CDR3 is TGTGCCAGCAGCCAAGATCCAACAGAAAACTATGGCTACACCTTC.

V usage is TRBV7-2 and J usage is TRBJ2-7, with 15 positions matching TRBD2. CDR1 SGHTA and CDR2 FQGNSA come from the germline V gene. The CDR3 runs to 15 residues. V lost 5 bases, J lost 6 bases, and 5 bases stayed unmatched. As DNA, the CDR3 is TGTGCCAGCAGCCCTCCGGGACTAGCGGGAGGCGAGCAGTACTTC. The encoded protein is CASSPPGLAGGEQYF. Complete variable domain (other parts from reference TRBV7-2 and TRBJ2-7): GAGVSQSPSNKVTEKGKDVELRCDPISGHTALYWYRQSLGQGLEFLIYFQGNSAPDKSGLPSDRFSAERTGGSVSTLTIQRTQQEDSAVYLCASSPPGLAGGEQYFGPGTRLTVT.

J is TRBJ2-7 and V is TRBV5-1; possibly TRBD1 for D (8 bases). In germline, CDR1 is SGHRS, CDR2 YFSETQ. The CDR3 has 16 amino acids. The V gene lost 0 bases and the J gene lost 0 bases, with 13 bases spanning the gap. The CDR3 DNA sequence: TGCGCCAGCAGCTTGGAACAGGGGGGGAGCTCCTACGAGCAGTACTTC. It encodes CASSLEQGGSSYEQYF.

This chain uses TRBV2 with TRBJ2-7; 8 bases are a match to TRBD2. The J segment lost 6 bases and the V segment lost 2 bases, leaving 6 bases of the junction unmatched. The CDR3 is made up of 14 amino acids. Germline values: CDR1 SNHLY, CDR2 FYNNEI. CDR3 loop: CASSEFGLAGEQYF. DNA for the CDR3: TGTGCCAGCAGTGAATTCGGGCTAGCGGGCGAGCAGTACTTC.

The chain carries TRBV7-9 and TRBJ2-7; tentatively, D is TRBD2 (5 bases). The CDR3 runs to 16 residues. The V end was cut by 0 bases, the J end by 0 bases, with 12 bases between. Germline lookup yields CDR1 SEHNR and CDR2 FQNEAQ (reference sequence). The CDR3 loop is CASSLAAAASSYEQYF. CDR3 coding DNA: TGTGCCAGCAGCTTAGCGGCAGCGGCTAGCTCCTACGAGCAGTACTTC.

This chain uses TRBV29-1 with TRBJ2-2, with a possible D match to TRBD1 (6 bases). Germline V gene sequence: CDR1 SQVTM, CDR2 ANQGSEA. The V end lost 7 bases, the J end lost 6 bases, and 12 bases lay between the germline ends. This CDR3 is built from 12 residues. The CDR3 loop reads CSARGGAGELFF. The CDR3 nucleotides are TGCAGCGCCCGAGGGGGAGCCGGGGAGCTGTTTTTT.

The rearrangement uses TRBV9 and TRBJ2-1; 7 positions match TRBD2. CDR1 is SGDLS, CDR2 YYNGEE, per germline. The CDR3 consists of 15 residues. The junction had 4 bases not matched to a gene; V was cut back by 3 bases and J by 1 base. CDR3 in amino acids: CASSDSGWSYNEQFF. DNA of the CDR3: TGTGCCAGCAGCGATAGCGGGTGGTCCTACAATGAGCAGTTCTTC.

The rearrangement links TRBV19 to TRBJ2-5; 11 bases map to TRBD2. This CDR3 spans 15 amino acids. V shed 5 bases and J 1 base; nucleotides not matched to a gene: 3. Germline V CDR1 and CDR2: LNHDA, SQIVND (reference sequence). Written as DNA, the CDR3 is TGTGCCAGTAGTGCTAGCGGGAGGACCCAAGAGACCCAGTACTTC. Amino acid sequence: CASSASGRTQETQYF.